The next 29 T cell receptor beta chains were all read from a single sample in a study of T cells after yellow fever vaccination. TCRdb passed the 5' RACE reads through MiXCR, listing each CDR3 protein once. This sample carries 300,000 to 400,000 distinct CDR3 sequences, around 6.5% of them seen once, and the ten largest clones take 15%. Sequencing was performed on PBMCs, taken 5 days after the yellow fever booster vaccination. Receptors originate from a man aged 25 to 40 who received the YFV17D yellow fever vaccine.

V and J are TRBV6-1 and TRBJ2-1, with D maybe TRBD2 (6 bases). Between the trimmed V and J ends, which lost 5 bases and 0 bases, there was a span of 11 bases. Germline V CDR1 and CDR2: MNHNS, SASEGT. The CDR3 sequence is 15 residues long. The CDR3 reads CASSTTRGSYNEQFF. In DNA, the CDR3 is TGTGCCAGCAGTACGACTAGGGGCTCCTACAATGAGCAGTTCTTC.

This clonotype has a handful of counts. The rearrangement uses TRBV28 and TRBJ2-7; D ambiguous. From germline, CDR1 is MDHEN and CDR2 SYDVKM. The CDR3 runs 14 residues. The V end was cut by 3 bases, the J end by 0 bases, with 9 bases between. CDR3 nucleotide sequence: TGTGCCAGCAGTTTCTCTGGTGGCTCCTACGAGCAGTACTTC. It yields the protein CASSFSGGSYEQYF.

The chain couples TRBV7-3 to TRBJ2-3; D is ambiguous. The CDR3 extends over 16 amino acids. V lost 3 bases to trimming and J lost 1 base, with 14 bases between them. Looked up from germline, CDR1 is SGHTA and CDR2 is FQGTGA. The CDR3 is CASSFLSSAGTDTQYF. CDR3 coding DNA: TGTGCCAGCAGCTTCCTGTCCTCCGCTGGCACAGATACGCAGTATTTT.

The chain joins TRBV15 to TRBJ2-4; D unresolved. The CDR3 consists of 20 residues. Trimming took off 0 bases at V and 1 base at J, with 22 bases between the two ends. From germline, CDR1 is LNHNV and CDR2 YYDKDF (reference sequence). CDR3 DNA: TGTGCCACCAGCAGAGAGGGGATAACTAAAAATCAGGCGGCCAAAAACATTCAGTACTTC. Its protein product is CATSREGITKNQAAKNIQYF.

The V and J genes are TRBV10-3 and TRBJ2-7; the match to TRBD1 covers 7 bases. V shed 7 bases, J shed 2 bases, and the junction held 8 bases outside the gene matches. Germline assignment: CDR1 ENHRY and CDR2 SYGVKD. This CDR3 has 14 amino acids. In DNA, the CDR3 is TGTGCCATCAAAGACGGACAGGCCCCCTACGAGCAGTACTTC. Residues: CAIKDGQAPYEQYF.

The gene calls are TRBV12-3 or TRBV12-4 and TRBJ1-1; D is unclear. The CDR3 loop spans 13 amino acids. V was trimmed by 4 bases and J by 6 bases, leaving 12 bases between them. CDR3 residues: CASSSSNLPEAFF. The CDR3 DNA reads as TGTGCCAGCAGTTCGTCAAACCTGCCTGAAGCTTTCTTT.

At least ten counts were recorded for this clonotype. The chain uses TRBV10-1 and TRBJ2-1; TRBD2 agrees at 12 bases. This CDR3 has 16 amino acids. Germline trimming cut 5 bases from V and 9 bases from J; bases unmatched to any gene: 11. Germline V gene data show CDR1 as WNHNN and CDR2 as SYGVQD (reference sequence). CDR3 in DNA: TGCGCCAGCAGTCTGATACCTAGCGGGAGGGCCAGTGAGCAGTTCTTC. Protein sequence: CASSLIPSGRASEQFF.

This clonotype was recorded many times. The chain carries TRBV15 and TRBJ2-5, with D possibly TRBD2 on 5 matching bases. Trimming left V 0 bases short and J 1 base short, with 9 bases between. The CDR3 consists of 15 residues. Germline CDR1 LNHNV, CDR2 YYDKDF (reference sequence). CDR3 in DNA: TGTGCCACCAGCAGAGATTTAAGCGGCCAAGAGACCCAGTACTTC. Protein sequence: CATSRDLSGQETQYF.

This clonotype was observed many times. The V and J genes are TRBV12-3 or TRBV12-4 and TRBJ2-7; TRBD2 matches at 7 bases. V dropped 1 base and J dropped 5; count of bases not matched to a gene: 8. The CDR3 loop spans 15 amino acids. CDR3 residues: CASSLVAGDHHEQYF. For the CDR3, the DNA is TGTGCCAGCAGTTTAGTTGCGGGAGATCACCACGAGCAGTACTTC.

This clonotype was recorded at least ten times. V is TRBV5-1 and J is TRBJ2-6; D is uncertain. Trimming cost V 2 bases and J 1 base, with 10 bases left between them. The CDR3 has 16 residues. CDR1 and CDR2 (germline): SGHRS, YFSETQ. The CDR3 DNA follows: TGCGCCAGCAGCTTCCGACCTTCATCTGGGGCCAACGTCCTGACTTTC. Amino acids: CASSFRPSSGANVLTF.

With regard to this clonotype: One end of the junction fails to match germline, which may point to a read error. The chain is built from TRBV20-1 and TRBJ2-1; 9 bases map to TRBD2. The CDR3 extends over 16 amino acids. The germline V gene has CDR1 DFQATT and CDR2 SNEGSKA (reference sequence). Here the CDR3 reads CSTSRAGGPSYNEQFF. For the CDR3, the DNA is TGCAGTACTAGTCGGGCGGGAGGGCCTTCCTACAATGAGCAGTTCTTC.

At least ten counts were recorded for this clonotype. The chain carries TRBV12-3 or TRBV12-4 and TRBJ2-1, with a possible D match to TRBD2 (6 bases). V lost 3 bases to trimming and J lost 10 bases, with 19 bases between them. CDR3 length: 15 residues. The CDR3 DNA sequence: TGTGCCAGCAGTTTTGATAGCGGTCAGGCCCAAGAGCAGTTCTTC. Its translation is CASSFDSGQAQEQFF.

This clonotype was recorded at least ten times. The chain has TRBV6-5 and TRBJ2-1; 16 bases line up with TRBD2. Germline CDR1 reads MNHEY; CDR2 reads SVGAGI. V was pared by 5 bases and J by 8 bases, with 6 bases of the junction left unmatched. The CDR3 spans 16 residues. This CDR3 reads CASSPGTSGRVDEQFF. The CDR3 DNA is TGTGCCAGCAGTCCCGGGACTAGCGGGAGGGTAGATGAGCAGTTCTTC.

The rearrangement uses TRBV5-1 and TRBJ2-3, with 12 nucleotides matching TRBD2. With 4 bases clipped from V and 6 bases from J, the junction kept 12 bases outside the gene matches. Germline CDR1 is SGHRS and CDR2 is YFSETQ. This CDR3 is 17 amino acids long. In DNA form, the CDR3 reads TGCGCCAGCAGCCTCATAGCTAGCGGGAGGGCCGTCGATACGCAGTATTTT. It is translated as CASSLIASGRAVDTQYF.

In its sample, this clonotype was seen a few times. The V and J genes are TRBV19 and TRBJ2-7; 10 nucleotides align to TRBD2. CDR1 is LNHDA, CDR2 SQIVND, per germline (reference sequence). J gave up 2 bases and V 8 bases, and 15 bases lay outside the gene matches. The CDR3 is made up of 17 amino acids. Here the CDR3 reads CASAIGGLAGDTYEQYF. In nucleotides, the CDR3 is TGTGCCAGTGCTATAGGGGGGCTAGCGGGAGACACCTACGAGCAGTACTTC.

This chain connects TRBV5-1 to TRBJ2-7, with TRBD2 as a possible D gene (6 bases). Germline loops: CDR1 SGHRS, CDR2 YFSETQ. V was pared by 0 bases and J by 5 bases, with 12 bases between. The CDR3 is 14 amino acids. The CDR3 loop reads CASSLVGRSDEQYF. In DNA, the CDR3 is TGCGCCAGCAGCTTGGTTGGGAGGAGCGACGAGCAGTACTTC.

In its sample, this clonotype was seen many times. The chain employs TRBV7-2 and TRBJ2-1, with 7 bases matching TRBD2. V dropped 5 bases and J dropped 3; count of bases not matched to a gene: 13. There are 17 residues in the CDR3. The V gene's germline CDR1 is SGHTA and CDR2 FQGNSA. The chain's CDR3 is CASSAMGGASLYNEQFF. CDR3 nucleotides: TGTGCCAGCAGCGCAATGGGAGGGGCTTCCCTCTACAATGAGCAGTTCTTC. The full variable domain, completed using reference TRBV7-2 and TRBJ2-1, is GAGVSQSPSNKVTEKGKDVELRCDPISGHTALYWYRQSLGQGLEFLIYFQGNSAPDKSGLPSDRFSAERTGGSVSTLTIQRTQQEDSAVYLCASSAMGGASLYNEQFFGPGTRLTVL.

The chain employs TRBV19 and TRBJ2-1; the match to TRBD2 covers 9 bases. After removal of 6 bases from V and 3 bases from J, the junction contained 6 bases not matched to a gene. Germline lookup yields CDR1 LNHDA and CDR2 SQIVND (reference sequence). The CDR3 is 15 residues long. The CDR3 DNA reads TGTGCCAGTAGCTCTATAGCGGGAGTCTACAATGAGCAGTTCTTC. It encodes CASSSIAGVYNEQFF.

This clonotype was picked up many times. The chain has TRBV6-1 and TRBJ2-7, with TRBD2 matching over 11 bases. The CDR3 is 15 residues long. Germline V gives CDR1 MNHNS, CDR2 SASEGT. Trimming took 6 bases from V and 6 from J; bases not matched to a gene: 10. CDR3: CASSRTSGSFSEQYF. For the CDR3, the DNA is TGTGCCAGCAGCCGTACTAGCGGGAGTTTTAGCGAGCAGTACTTC.

The rearrangement joins TRBV6-1 to TRBJ1-1; 8 bases are a match to TRBD1. The CDR3 runs to 16 residues. The ends lost 6 bases at V and 0 bases at J; junction bases unmatched: 9. CDR1 and CDR2 from the germline V gene are MNHNS and SASEGT. CDR3 residues: CASRPQGALVNTEAFF. CDR3 coding DNA: TGTGCCAGCAGACCTCAGGGGGCATTGGTGAACACTGAAGCTTTCTTT.

This chain joins TRBV21-1 and TRBJ2-5; TRBD2, the table's D call, was not compared with the DNA. TRBV21-1 is designated a pseudogene. This CDR3 has 16 residues. CDR3 nucleotides: TGTGCCAGCAGCATATTCCTAGCGGGAGGCCCCGGGCCCCAGTACTTC. Translation gives CASSIFLAGGPGPQYF.

Comments on this clonotype: A clone one base away is much larger, so this may be a read error. The chain carries TRBV4-3 and TRBJ2-1; D ambiguous. CDR1 and CDR2 (germline): LGHNA, YSLEER. Trimming stripped 0 bases from V and 7 bases from J, with 10 bases between. The CDR3 covers 14 residues. The CDR3 is CASSQEQGLNEQFF. The DNA of the CDR3 is TGCGCCAGCAGCCAAGAACAAGGGTTGAATGAGCAGTTCTTC.

The gene calls are TRBV20-1 and TRBJ2-3, with TRBD2 as a possible D gene (6 bases). Trimming removed 8 bases at V and 2 bases at J, with 32 bases between. The CDR3 extends over 19 amino acids. CDR1 and CDR2 (germline): DFQATT, SNEGSKA (reference sequence). The CDR3 DNA follows: TGCAGTATCGAGATAGCGGAAACTAAGCCCTTCCGTATCACAGATACGCAGTATTTT. As protein: CSIEIAETKPFRITDTQYF.

This clonotype was recorded a few times. The chain links TRBV20-1 to TRBJ2-3; 10 bases fit TRBD2. Looked up from germline, CDR1 is DFQATT and CDR2 is SNEGSKA (reference sequence). J lost 5 bases, V lost 5 bases, and 10 bases had no gene match. The CDR3 has 15 residues. Written as DNA, the CDR3 is TGCAGTGCTGAAGGACTAGCGGACAGGGTAGATACGCAGTATTTT. Amino acid sequence: CSAEGLADRVDTQYF.

The chain recombines TRBV7-2 with TRBJ1-3; D is unclear. Looked up from germline, CDR1 is SGHTA and CDR2 is FQGNSA. Trimming stripped 6 bases from V and 0 bases from J, with 9 bases between. The length of the CDR3 is 14 residues. The CDR3 loop reads CASSGRNSGNTIYF. CDR3 bases: TGTGCCAGCAGTGGACGGAACTCTGGAAACACCATATATTTT. The variable domain in full, with the rest retrieved from reference TRBV7-2 and TRBJ1-3, is GAGVSQSPSNKVTEKGKDVELRCDPISGHTALYWYRQSLGQGLEFLIYFQGNSAPDKSGLPSDRFSAERTGGSVSTLTIQRTQQEDSAVYLCASSGRNSGNTIYFGEGSWLTVV.

This clonotype was observed a handful of times. The V gene is TRBV3-1, the J gene TRBJ2-7, with TRBD2 matching 11 bases. Germline V gene sequence: CDR1 LGHDT, CDR2 YNNKEL (reference sequence). This CDR3 comprises 16 residues. The trim removed 4 bases at V and 7 bases at J, leaving 12 bases unmatched. CDR3 DNA: TGTGCCAGCAGCCCGGACCCGGGACTAGCGGCCCTTGAGCAGTACTTC. Protein sequence: CASSPDPGLAALEQYF.

Only a few counts were recorded for this clonotype. The genes are TRBV6-1 and TRBJ2-1; 7 positions match TRBD2. This CDR3 has 18 residues. V shed 6 bases, J shed 4 bases, and the junction held 18 bases outside the gene matches. Looked up from germline, CDR1 is MNHNS and CDR2 is SASEGT. The CDR3 DNA is TGTGCCAGCAGACTTACACCCCGGGGGGACTGGGGTTACAATGAGCAGTTCTTC. This sequence encodes CASRLTPRGDWGYNEQFF.

Ten or more counts support this clonotype. Germline and junction disagree at one end, which may indicate a read error. The V gene is TRBV4-3, the J gene TRBJ2-1; D unclear. There are 11 residues in the CDR3. CDR1 LGHNA and CDR2 YSLEER come from the germline V gene. For the CDR3, the DNA is TGTGCCAGCAGCCAACTCAATGAGCAGTTCTTC. Encoded protein: CASSQLNEQFF.

This clonotype occurred a few times. The CDR3 DNA is TGTGCCAGCAGCCAAGTTGGTCCGGGGGTGGTCATGGGGGAGCAGTTCTTC. Translated, it gives CASSQVGPGVVMGEQFF. V usage is TRBV3-1 and J usage is TRBJ2-1; D possibly corresponds to TRBD2 (6 bases). The V and J ends lost 1 base and 10 bases respectively, with 23 bases between them. Germline values: CDR1 LGHDT, CDR2 YNNKEL (reference sequence). The CDR3 is 17 residues long.